A selection of T cell receptor beta chains follows, all from one sample in a study of identical twins. From the 5' RACE reads, TCRdb called clonotypes with MiXCR, one entry per CDR3 protein. The data contain 1.5 million to 2 million distinct CDR3 sequences, around 29% of them singletons. The sample comprised cord blood. The receptors were gathered from a newborn girl in good health. Both conserved end residues are part of each CDR3.

V,CDR3
TRBV12-3/TRBV12-4,CANSGRGLGYTF
TRBV20-1,CSARDGREQETQYF
TRBV3-1,CASSLRTSGVSYTDTQYF
TRBV7-9,CASSYLPKGDTEAFF
TRBV5-1,CASSVGDKHTEAFF
TRBV3-1,CARPTGEGYGYTF
TRBV6-6,CASSYSGDTYEQYF
TRBV6-1,CASSDRGRNYGYTF
TRBV6-1,CAGGTVVNTEAFF
TRBV20-1,CSACGLAGASYNEQFF
TRBV29-1,CSARPRRGYGYTF
TRBV20-1,CSASGQEHGYTF
TRBV24-1,CATSDPVPGPLQEKLFF
TRBV15,CATSRLLEVRYTF
TRBV28,CASRDRWRMYEQYF
TRBV27,CASSLSTGTGETQYF
TRBV20-1,CSATDRGRTDTQYF
TRBV3-1,CASSQGAGEQYF
TRBV2,CASSGERDRFEDTQYF
TRBV6-5,CASSPVVTGELFF
TRBV28,CASSLVVNNEQFF
TRBV20-1,CSARDREAPPSFDTDTQYF
TRBV20-1,CSARPPRPPTDTQYF
TRBV20-1,CSAPDGRTDTQYF
TRBV2,CASSVWGEIGTEQLF
TRBV20-1,CSASALGGSYNEQYF
TRBV15,CATRTDKIALKGTETFF
TRBV5-1,CACSLAGTGATDTQYF
TRBV10-3,CAIRGRDEKLFF
TRBV27,CASSSGLAGVLIHNEQFF
TRBV20-1,CSARDQRGASYEQYF
TRBV10-2,CASSEIQGMRYEQYF
TRBV6-2/TRBV6-3,CASSYSSGLAGGEQFF
TRBV4-2,CASSQDKTGDYGYTF
TRBV7-9,CASSTTSGRLYEQYF
TRBV3-1,CASSRRTGKTSRPGNIQYF